Listed here are 10 T cell receptor beta chains from one sample, sequenced in a study of blood T cell repertoires in COVID-19 (dated by TCRdb to between 2020 and 2021). Library generation was performed with the immunoSEQ multiplex PCR assay. As stored in TCRdb, this immuneACCESS dataset retains in-frame rearrangements with V and J assigned. A fraction of the clones does not appear; measured against another copy, unresolved V genes explain less than half of the discrepancy, and the remainder lacks a known reason. This sample gives about 88,000 clones in total; 75% to 90% of them show up just once. The top ten clonotypes cover around 14% of the sample. The sample consisted of peripheral blood. Receptors were obtained from a male donor with acute or convalescent COVID-19.

This clone occurred a few times. The V and J genes are TRBV19 and TRBJ1-2, with 9 positions matching TRBD1. Germline-derived CDR1 and CDR2 are LNHDA and SQIVND (reference sequence). V dropped 1 base and J dropped 2; count of bases not matched to a gene: 2. The CDR3 is 15 residues long. CDR3 coding DNA: TGTGCCAGTAGTATAGCCGGGACAGGGAACTATGGCTACACCTTC. This encodes CASSIAGTGNYGYTF. Together with reference TRBV19 and TRBJ1-2, the CDR3 gives the full variable domain: DGGITQSPKYLFRKEGQNVTLSCEQNLNHDAMYWYRQDPGQGLRLIYYSQIVNDFQKGDIAEGYSVSREKKESFPLTVTSAQKNPTAFYLCASSIAGTGNYGYTFGSGTRLTVV.

The J gene is TRBJ2-1, the V gene TRBV6-5; 7 bases map to TRBD1. The length of the CDR3 is 15 residues. Germline V gives CDR1 MNHEY, CDR2 SVGAGI. The V gene end was trimmed by 6 bases and the J gene end by 5 bases; junction bases not matched to a gene: 10. The CDR3 region has the DNA TGTGCCAGCAGATCCGGGACAGACTCGAACAATGAGCAGTTCTTC. Translated, it gives CASRSGTDSNNEQFF.

The V gene is TRBV7-3, the J gene TRBJ1-1; D not resolved. CDR1 and CDR2 from the germline V gene are SGHTA and FQGTGA. The CDR3 length is 17 residues. Trimming left V 4 bases short and J 5 bases short, with 23 bases between. CDR3 sequence: CASSSSPGGGGSTEAFF. The CDR3 bases are TGTGCCAGCAGCTCCTCCCCCGGCGGTGGAGGGAGTACTGAAGCTTTCTTT.

J is TRBJ2-3 and V is TRBV6-1; TRBD2 agrees at 10 bases. The CDR3 covers 18 residues. Unmatched junction bases numbered 11, after V lost 0 bases and J lost 5 bases. Germline V gene lookup returns CDR1 MNHNS and CDR2 SASEGT. The DNA for the CDR3 is TGTGCCAGCAGTGAAGCATCCTTCTCTAGCGGGGGCCGAGATACGCAGTATTTT. Its translation: CASSEASFSSGGRDTQYF.

The chain is built from TRBV7-9 and TRBJ1-3; the D is unclear. The CDR3 sequence is 13 residues long. Germline-derived CDR1 and CDR2 are SEHNR and FQNEAQ (reference sequence). V was trimmed by 8 bases and J by 3 bases, leaving 11 bases between them. CDR3 sequence (DNA): TGTGCCAGCTTCCTCAGCGGTGGAAACACCATATATTTT. This sequence encodes CASFLSGGNTIYF. The full variable domain, in which reference TRBV7-9 and TRBJ1-3 provide the parts outside the CDR3, is DTGVSQNPRHKITKRGQNVTFRCDPISEHNRLYWYRQTLGQGPEFLTYFQNEAQLEKSRLLSDRFSAERPKGSFSTLEIQRTEQGDSAMYLCASFLSGGNTIYFGEGSWLTVV.

The chain combines TRBV15 with TRBJ1-5; D not certain. V dropped 0 bases and J dropped 6 bases, with 9 bases sitting between them. The germline CDR1 and CDR2 sequences are LNHNV and YYDKDF (reference sequence). The CDR3 is 14 residues long. Here the CDR3 DNA reads TGTGCCACCAGCAGAGATTCTGGGAGTCAGCCCCAGCATTTT. Translating gives CATSRDSGSQPQHF.

The V gene is TRBV5-1, the J gene TRBJ2-5, with 13 bases identical to TRBD2. V dropped 7 bases and J dropped 1; count of bases not matched to a gene: 7. The CDR3 sequence is 16 residues long. Germline V gene sequence: CDR1 SGHRS, CDR2 YFSETQ. The CDR3 DNA is TGCGCCAGCGCCACGGGACTAGCGGGACCCCAAGAGACCCAGTACTTC. Protein product: CASATGLAGPQETQYF.

This chain joins TRBV4-2 and TRBJ1-2, with TRBD1 as a possible D gene (5 bases). The CDR3 sequence is 17 residues long. CDR1 is LGHNA, CDR2 YNFKEQ, per germline. V was trimmed by 4 bases and J by 5 bases, leaving 23 bases between them. The CDR3 spells CASSPGAAGTSTYGYTF. The CDR3 nucleotides are TGTGCCAGCAGCCCGGGTGCAGCCGGGACTTCTACGTATGGCTACACCTTC.

This clone was found once. The chain couples TRBV5-4 to TRBJ2-5; D may be TRBD1 (6 bases). The V end was cut by 0 bases, the J end by 1 base, with 13 bases between. Germline lookup yields CDR1 SGHNT and CDR2 YYREEE (reference sequence). The CDR3 covers 16 residues. CDR3 protein: CASSLAPGQPQETQYF. The CDR3 DNA reads as TGTGCCAGCAGCTTGGCCCCGGGACAACCCCAAGAGACCCAGTACTTC.

The rearrangement links TRBV20-1 to TRBJ2-5; a possible D gene is TRBD1 (6 bases). The CDR3 has 13 amino acids. Germline V lookup: CDR1 DFQATT, CDR2 SNEGSKA (reference sequence). Between the trimmed V and J ends, which lost 3 bases and 3 bases, there was a span of 11 bases. CDR3 residues: CSASSSGEETQYF. For the CDR3, the DNA is TGCAGTGCTAGTAGCTCAGGGGAAGAGACCCAGTACTTC.